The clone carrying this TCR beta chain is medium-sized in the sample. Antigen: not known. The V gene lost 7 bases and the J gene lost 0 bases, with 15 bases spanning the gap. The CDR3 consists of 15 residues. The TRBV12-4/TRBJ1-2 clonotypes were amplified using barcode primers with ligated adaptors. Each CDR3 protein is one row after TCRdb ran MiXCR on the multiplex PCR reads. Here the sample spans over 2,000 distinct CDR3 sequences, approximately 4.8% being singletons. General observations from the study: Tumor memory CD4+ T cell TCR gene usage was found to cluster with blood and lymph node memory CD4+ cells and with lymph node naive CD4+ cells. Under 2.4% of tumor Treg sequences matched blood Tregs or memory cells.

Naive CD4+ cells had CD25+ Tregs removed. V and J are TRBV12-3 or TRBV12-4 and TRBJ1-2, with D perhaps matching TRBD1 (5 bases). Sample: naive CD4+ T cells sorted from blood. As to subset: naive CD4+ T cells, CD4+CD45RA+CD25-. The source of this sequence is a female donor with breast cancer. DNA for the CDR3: TGTGCCAGCAACCCGACAGCTTCTACTAACTATGGCTACACCTTC. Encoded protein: CASNPTASTNYGYTF.